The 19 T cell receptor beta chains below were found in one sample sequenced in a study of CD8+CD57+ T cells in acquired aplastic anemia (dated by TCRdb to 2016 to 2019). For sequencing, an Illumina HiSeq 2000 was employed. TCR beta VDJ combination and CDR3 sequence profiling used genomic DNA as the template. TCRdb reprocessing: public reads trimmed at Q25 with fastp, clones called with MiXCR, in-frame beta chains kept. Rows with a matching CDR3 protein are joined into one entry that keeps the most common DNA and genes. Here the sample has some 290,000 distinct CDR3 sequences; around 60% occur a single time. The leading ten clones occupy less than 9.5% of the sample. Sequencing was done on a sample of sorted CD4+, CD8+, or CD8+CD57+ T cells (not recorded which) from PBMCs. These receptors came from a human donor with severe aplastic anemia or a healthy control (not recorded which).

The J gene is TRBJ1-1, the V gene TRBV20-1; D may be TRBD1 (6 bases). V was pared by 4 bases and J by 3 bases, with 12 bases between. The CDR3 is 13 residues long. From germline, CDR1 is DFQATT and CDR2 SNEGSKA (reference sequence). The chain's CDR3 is CSANYRVHTEAFF. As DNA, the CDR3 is TGCAGTGCTAACTACAGGGTTCACACTGAAGCTTTCTTT.

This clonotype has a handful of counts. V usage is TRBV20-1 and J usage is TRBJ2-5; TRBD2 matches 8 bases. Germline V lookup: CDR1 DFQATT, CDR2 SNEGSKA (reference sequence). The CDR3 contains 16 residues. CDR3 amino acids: CSSRGGLAGPQETQYF. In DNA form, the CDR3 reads TGCAGCAGCAGGGGTGGGTTAGCGGGGCCGCAAGAGACCCAGTACTTC.

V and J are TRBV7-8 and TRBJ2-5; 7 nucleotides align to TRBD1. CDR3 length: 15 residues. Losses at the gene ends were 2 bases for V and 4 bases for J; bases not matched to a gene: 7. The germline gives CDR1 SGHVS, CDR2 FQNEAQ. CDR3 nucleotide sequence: TGTGCCAGCAGCTTATACCAGGGGGAAGGAGAGACCCAGTACTTC. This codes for CASSLYQGEGETQYF.

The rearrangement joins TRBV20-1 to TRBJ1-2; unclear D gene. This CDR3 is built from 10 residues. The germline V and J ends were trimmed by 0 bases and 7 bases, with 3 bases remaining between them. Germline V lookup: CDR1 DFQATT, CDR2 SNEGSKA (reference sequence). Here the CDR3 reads CSARESGYTF. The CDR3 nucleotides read TGCAGTGCTAGAGAGAGTGGCTACACCTTC.

DNA of the CDR3: TGTGCCACCAGCAGAGATGGCCAGGGGAATCAGCCCCAGCATTTT. Protein: CATSRDGQGNQPQHF. The chain recombines TRBV15 with TRBJ1-5; D perhaps matches TRBD1 (6 bases). Germline CDR1 is LNHNV and CDR2 is YYDKDF (reference sequence). V lost 0 bases and J 4 bases, leaving 10 bases between the germline ends. There are 15 residues in the CDR3.

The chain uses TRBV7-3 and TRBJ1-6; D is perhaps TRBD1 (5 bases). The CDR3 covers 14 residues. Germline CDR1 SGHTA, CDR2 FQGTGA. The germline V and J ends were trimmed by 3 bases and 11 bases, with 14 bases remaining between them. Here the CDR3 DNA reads TGTGCCAGCAGCTTGGTAGGGGAAGGGACACCCCTCCACTTT. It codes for CASSLVGEGTPLHF. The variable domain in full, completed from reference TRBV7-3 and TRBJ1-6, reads GAGVSQTPSNKVTEKGKYVELRCDPISGHTALYWYRQSLGQGPEFLIYFQGTGAADDSGLPNDRFFAVRPEGSVSTLKIQRTERGDSAVYLCASSLVGEGTPLHFGNGTRLTVT.

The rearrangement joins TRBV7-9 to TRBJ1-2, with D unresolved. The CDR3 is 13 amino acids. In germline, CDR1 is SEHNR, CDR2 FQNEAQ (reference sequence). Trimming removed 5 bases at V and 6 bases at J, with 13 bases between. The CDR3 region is CASSALSGNGYTF. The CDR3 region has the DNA TGTGCCAGCAGCGCCCTGTCGGGGAATGGCTACACCTTC.

CDR3 DNA: TGTGCCAGCAGCTTATTCGCTCCCGAGCAGTACTTC. This translates into CASSLFAPEQYF. The rearrangement joins TRBV11-2 to TRBJ2-7; the D is unclear. Trimming shortened V by 2 bases and J by 6 bases, and 8 bases separated the two germline ends. The CDR3 has 12 residues. The germline V gene encodes CDR1 SGHAT and CDR2 FQNNGV.

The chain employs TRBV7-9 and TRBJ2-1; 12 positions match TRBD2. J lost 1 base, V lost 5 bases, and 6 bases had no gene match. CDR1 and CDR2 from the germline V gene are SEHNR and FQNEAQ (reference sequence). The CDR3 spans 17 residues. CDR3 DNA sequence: TGTGCCAGCAGCCTCCAGACTAGCGGGAGTTCCTACAATGAGCAGTTCTTC. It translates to CASSLQTSGSSYNEQFF.

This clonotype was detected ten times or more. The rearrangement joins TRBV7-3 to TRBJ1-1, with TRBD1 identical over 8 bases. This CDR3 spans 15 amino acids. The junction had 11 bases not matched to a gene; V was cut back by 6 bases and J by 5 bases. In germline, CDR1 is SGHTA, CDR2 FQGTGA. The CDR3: CASRSNGQGRTEAFF. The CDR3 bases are TGTGCCAGCAGATCTAATGGACAGGGTCGGACTGAAGCTTTCTTT.

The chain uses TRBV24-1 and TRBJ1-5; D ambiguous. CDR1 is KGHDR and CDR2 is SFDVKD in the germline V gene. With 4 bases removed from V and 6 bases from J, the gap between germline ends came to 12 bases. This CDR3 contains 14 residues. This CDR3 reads CATSDAGRIQPQHF. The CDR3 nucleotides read TGTGCCACCAGTGACGCCGGACGGATTCAGCCCCAGCATTTT.

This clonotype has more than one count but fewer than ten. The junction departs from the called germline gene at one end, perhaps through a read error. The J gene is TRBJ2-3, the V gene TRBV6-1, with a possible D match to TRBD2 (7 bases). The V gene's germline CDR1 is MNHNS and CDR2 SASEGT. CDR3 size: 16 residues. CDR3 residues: CAISEPSGGHTDTQYF. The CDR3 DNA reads TGTGCCATCAGTGAGCCCTCGGGGGGACACACAGATACGCAGTATTTT.

The CDR3 region has the DNA TGTGCCAGCAGCATTCGGACAGGGCCGAGCTCTGGGGCCAACGTCCTGACTTTC. This encodes CASSIRTGPSSGANVLTF. V is TRBV7-9 and J is TRBJ2-6; 8 bases align to TRBD1. The CDR3 loop spans 18 amino acids. In germline, CDR1 is SEHNR, CDR2 FQNEAQ (reference sequence). V lost 5 bases to trimming and J lost 0 bases; unmatched junction nucleotides: 9. The full variable domain, with the rest looked up from reference TRBV7-9 and TRBJ2-6, is DTGVSQNPRHKITKRGQNVTFRCDPISEHNRLYWYRQTLGQGPEFLTYFQNEAQLEKSRLLSDRFSAERPKGSFSTLEIQRTEQGDSAMYLCASSIRTGPSSGANVLTFGAGSRLTVL.

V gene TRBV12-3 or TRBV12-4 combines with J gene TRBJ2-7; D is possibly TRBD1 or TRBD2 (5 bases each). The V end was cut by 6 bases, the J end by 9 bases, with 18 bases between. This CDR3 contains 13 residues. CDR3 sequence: CASRHPRDQVQYF. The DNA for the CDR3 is TGTGCCAGCAGACACCCCCGGGACCAGGTGCAGTACTTC.

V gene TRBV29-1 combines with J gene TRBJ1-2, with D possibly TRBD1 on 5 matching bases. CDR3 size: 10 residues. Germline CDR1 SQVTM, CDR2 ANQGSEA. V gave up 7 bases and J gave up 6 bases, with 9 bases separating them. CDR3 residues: CSAGGDGYTF. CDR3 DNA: TGCAGCGCGGGGGGGGATGGCTACACCTTC.

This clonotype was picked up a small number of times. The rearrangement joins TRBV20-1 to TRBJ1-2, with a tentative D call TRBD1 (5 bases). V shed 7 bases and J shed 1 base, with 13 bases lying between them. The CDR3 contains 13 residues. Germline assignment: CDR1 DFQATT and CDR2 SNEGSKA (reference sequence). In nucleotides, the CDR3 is TGCAGTGGAGCAGGGTTGAATAACTATGGCTACACCTTC. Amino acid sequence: CSGAGLNNYGYTF.

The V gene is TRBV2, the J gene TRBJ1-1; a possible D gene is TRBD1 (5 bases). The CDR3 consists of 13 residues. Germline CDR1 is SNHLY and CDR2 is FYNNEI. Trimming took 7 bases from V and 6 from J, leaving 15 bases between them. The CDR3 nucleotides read TGTGCCAGCAAGGATGAACGGGACGCTGAAGCTTTCTTT. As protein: CASKDERDAEAFF.

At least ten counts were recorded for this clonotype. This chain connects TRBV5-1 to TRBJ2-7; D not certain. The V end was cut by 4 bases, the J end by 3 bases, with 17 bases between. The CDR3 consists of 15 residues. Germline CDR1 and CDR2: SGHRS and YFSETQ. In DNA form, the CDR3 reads TGCGCCAGCAGCGAGACGGCACAGCCAGTCTACGAGCAGTACTTC. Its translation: CASSETAQPVYEQYF.

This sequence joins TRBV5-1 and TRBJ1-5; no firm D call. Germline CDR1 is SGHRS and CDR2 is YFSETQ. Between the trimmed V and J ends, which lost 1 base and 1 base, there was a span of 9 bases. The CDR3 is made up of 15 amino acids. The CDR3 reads CASSLLSGSNQPQHF. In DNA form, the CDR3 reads TGCGCCAGCAGCTTGTTGTCGGGGAGCAATCAGCCCCAGCATTTT.